This is a list of T cell receptor beta chains from one sample in a study of blood T cell repertoires in COVID-19. The protocol was immunoSEQ multiplex PCR, while the TCRdb copy is restricted to in-frame clones and leaves out a portion. This sample carries roughly 250,000 clones, 80% to 90% of them seen once, and the ten largest clones take about 3.4%. Sequencing was carried out using PBMCs or T cells enriched from blood (not recorded which). Receptors were obtained from a middle-aged woman who had been exposed to COVID-19. Each CDR3 is given with its conserved first and last residue. D genes are given only for firm matches. Only part of the rows carry a size: once, few, many, or a class if the clone is expanded.

v_call,d_call,clone_size,j_call,cdr3_length,cdr3_nt,cdr3_aa
TRBV4-3,NA,NA,TRBJ2-3,17,TGCGCCAGCAGCCAAGATCCGAGCGGGACAAGCACAGATACGCAGTATTTT,CASSQDPSGTSTDTQYF
TRBV24-1,NA,few,TRBJ2-2,14,TGTGCCACTTCCTTCGGGATCGACACCGGGGAGCTGTTTTTT,CATSFGIDTGELFF
TRBV7-6,NA,NA,TRBJ2-3,15,TGTGCCAGCAGCTTAGCGCCAGGGGATATAGATACGCAGTATTTT,CASSLAPGDIDTQYF
TRBV11-1,NA,NA,TRBJ1-6,14,TGTGCCAGCAGCCCCTCGACAGTGAATTCACCCCTCCACTTT,CASSPSTVNSPLHF
TRBV10-3,NA,once,TRBJ1-1,14,TGTGCCATCAGACCGACGACAGGTAACACTGAAGCTTTCTTT,CAIRPTTGNTEAFF
TRBV25-1,TRBD2,NA,TRBJ2-5,15,TGTGCCAGCTGTACTAGCGGGAGGGCCGTAGAGACCCAGTACTTC,CASCTSGRAVETQYF
TRBV19,TRBD1,NA,TRBJ1-1,15,TGTGCCAGTAGTGAGATAGACAGGGGGAACACTGAAGCTTTCTTT,CASSEIDRGNTEAFF
TRBV4-3,TRBD1,NA,TRBJ2-7,14,TGCGCCAGCAGCGACAGGGGTTTTAGCGACGAGCAGTACTTC,CASSDRGFSDEQYF
TRBV19,NA,NA,TRBJ2-1,13,TGTGCCAGTAGTGTGACAGCCTACAATGAGCAGTTCTTC,CASSVTAYNEQFF
TRBV29-1,NA,NA,TRBJ1-1,13,TGCAGCGGGGCAGGGGTTATGAACACTGAAGCTTTCTTT,CSGAGVMNTEAFF
TRBV4-3,TRBD1,NA,TRBJ2-4,16,TGCGCCAGCAGCCAAGAAGGAGAGGACAGGGCTTACATTCAGTACTTC,CASSQEGEDRAYIQYF
TRBV7-9,TRBD2,NA,TRBJ2-1,18,TGTGCCAGCAGCCCTAAATACCGACTAGCGGGAGTCCGTAATGAGCAGTTCTTC,CASSPKYRLAGVRNEQFF
TRBV7-6,TRBD1,NA,TRBJ1-1,18,TGTGCCAGCAGCCCACTCCCCGGACAGGGAGTCATGAACACTGAAGCTTTCTTT,CASSPLPGQGVMNTEAFF
TRBV5-1,NA,NA,TRBJ2-3,12,TGCGCCAGCAGCTTGGCGCGTAGTACGCAGTATTTT,CASSLARSTQYF
TRBV10-3,TRBD2,NA,TRBJ2-2,15,TGTGCCATCAGTGGGACTAGCGGGAGCTCCGGGGAGCTGTTTTTT,CAISGTSGSSGELFF
TRBV5-1,NA,NA,TRBJ1-2,14,TGCGCCAGCAGCTTTAGTCAGGGATACTATGGCTACACCTTC,CASSFSQGYYGYTF
TRBV24-1,NA,NA,TRBJ2-2,15,TGTGCCACCAGTGATTTGGGTGGGGGCCCCGAGGAGCTGTTTTTT,CATSDLGGGPEELFF
TRBV5-6,TRBD1,NA,TRBJ2-1,15,TGTGCCAGCAGCTTGGTAGGGGGCTACTTCAATGAGCAGTTCTTC,CASSLVGGYFNEQFF
TRBV9,NA,NA,TRBJ1-2,15,TGTGCCAGCAGCCCCTCCGAGCGAGGGAGCTATGGCTACACCTTC,CASSPSERGSYGYTF
TRBV29-1,TRBD1,NA,TRBJ2-3,12,TGCGGTTGGACAGGGATCACAGATACGCAGTATTTT,CGWTGITDTQYF
TRBV2,NA,few,TRBJ2-7,12,TGTGCCAGCAGTGAACAGGCTTACGAGCAGTACTTC,CASSEQAYEQYF
TRBV15,NA,NA,TRBJ2-3,23,TGTGCCACCACCGCCCAAGCCCGCAGTCAAGCCCGCAGTCAGGGGCCCACGACAGATACGCAGTATTTT,CATTAQARSQARSQGPTTDTQYF
TRBV28,TRBD1,NA,TRBJ1-3,16,TGTGCCAGCAGTTCCGGGACAGGAACCTCTGGAAACACCATATATTTT,CASSSGTGTSGNTIYF
TRBV28,NA,NA,TRBJ1-1,17,TGTGCCAGCAGTTTGGTAGGGGGTATTGAAGGGAACACTGAAGCTTTCTTT,CASSLVGGIEGNTEAFF
TRBV5-1,NA,NA,TRBJ2-3,18,TGCGCCAGCAGCTTGGCCTCATCCAGCGGTGGGGGCACAGATACGCAGTATTTT,CASSLASSSGGGTDTQYF
TRBV28,TRBD1,NA,TRBJ2-7,15,TGTGCCACCCTCCGAACCGGGACAGGGATCGACGAGCAGTACTTC,CATLRTGTGIDEQYF
TRBV29-1,TRBD1,few,TRBJ1-1,15,TGCAGCGTCCGGACAGGGGATTCCATGAACACTGAAGCTTTCTTT,CSVRTGDSMNTEAFF
TRBV28,TRBD1,few,TRBJ1-1,19,TGTGCCAGCAGTTTAGAGCTCGGGACAGGGGGCGCGGGCCGCGGGGAAGCTTTCTTT,CASSLELGTGGAGRGEAFF
TRBV4-3,NA,NA,TRBJ1-6,16,TGCGCCAGCAGCCAGTCTGCCAGGGGTGGGAATTCACCCCTCCACTTT,CASSQSARGGNSPLHF
TRBV5-4,NA,NA,TRBJ2-3,15,TGTGCCAGCAGCCGTACAGGGCTCCCAACAGATACGCAGTATTTT,CASSRTGLPTDTQYF
TRBV7-2,NA,NA,TRBJ1-2,17,TGTGCCAGCAGCTTAGCTCCGGGGGGTCTCCTTGTCTATGGCTACACCTTC,CASSLAPGGLLVYGYTF
TRBV19,NA,NA,TRBJ1-5,16,TGTGCCAGTAGTATGGAACAGGTGTTGGGGAATCAGCCCCAGCATTTT,CASSMEQVLGNQPQHF
TRBV19,NA,once,TRBJ2-1,15,TGTGCCAGTAGTTATGACAGACTCTCCTACAATGAGCAGTTCTTC,CASSYDRLSYNEQFF
TRBV4-2,NA,NA,TRBJ2-3,16,TGTGCCAGCAGCCCCTCCGGGATGGCTAGCACAGATACGCAGTATTTT,CASSPSGMASTDTQYF
TRBV7-8,NA,NA,TRBJ1-2,18,NA,CASSDNRELWLHLRSYTF
TRBV19,NA,NA,TRBJ1-5,14,TGTGCCAGTAGTGTTATGACACTGAATCAGCCCCAGCATTTT,CASSVMTLNQPQHF
TRBV9,NA,NA,TRBJ2-1,15,TGTGCCAGCAGCGATGGGGTAGCGGAATACAATGAGCAGTTCTTC,CASSDGVAEYNEQFF
TRBV7-2,NA,NA,TRBJ1-2,15,TGTGCCAGCAGCTTAGGACACGGAGGGCTTTATGGCTACACCTTC,CASSLGHGGLYGYTF
TRBV14,NA,NA,TRBJ1-2,14,TGTGCCAGCAGCCCCCAGGGGAGTGGCTATGGCTACACCTTC,CASSPQGSGYGYTF
TRBV27,NA,once,TRBJ2-7,16,TGTGCCAGCAGTTTAATAGGACTGGTTAACCCCTACGAGCAGTACTTC,CASSLIGLVNPYEQYF
TRBV5-1,NA,NA,TRBJ2-3,14,TGTGCCAGCTACCTGAGCGCAAGCACAGATACGCAGTATTTT,CASYLSASTDTQYF
TRBV11-2,NA,NA,TRBJ1-1,13,TGTGCCAGCAGCCCCCGAGACAGGCTGTATGCTTTCTTT,CASSPRDRLYAFF
TRBV24-1,NA,NA,TRBJ1-2,14,TGTGCCACCAGTGGGGCAGACCAAAACTATGGCTACACCTTC,CATSGADQNYGYTF
TRBV7-3,NA,NA,TRBJ2-1,17,TGTGCCAGCAGCTTAATGGGTAGCGGAAGTATTTACAATGAGCAGTTCTTC,CASSLMGSGSIYNEQFF
TRBV25-1,NA,NA,TRBJ2-2,13,TGTGCCAGCAGTGAAGAGGGAACCGGGGAGCTGTTTTTT,CASSEEGTGELFF
TRBV10-2,NA,NA,TRBJ2-2,13,TGCGCCAGCACGACAGGGAACACCGGGGAGCTGTTTTTT,CASTTGNTGELFF
TRBV7-9,NA,NA,TRBJ2-2,16,TGTGCCAGCAGCCTTCCCACAGTAACGAACACCGGGGAGCTGTTTTTT,CASSLPTVTNTGELFF
TRBV19,NA,NA,TRBJ1-5,15,TGTGCCAGTAGTAGGGGACAATATAGCAATCAGCCCCAGCATTTT,CASSRGQYSNQPQHF
TRBV2,TRBD1,NA,TRBJ1-5,15,TGTGCCAGCACCCCAGGGACAGGGGTAAATCAGCCCCAGCATTTT,CASTPGTGVNQPQHF
TRBV5-4,NA,NA,TRBJ2-7,13,TGTGCCACCTCGGGGACTGAATCCTACGAGCAGTACTTC,CATSGTESYEQYF
TRBV5-1,NA,NA,TRBJ1-1,15,TGCGCCAGCAGCTTGGGGAGGGGAGGATACACTGAAGCTTTCTTT,CASSLGRGGYTEAFF
TRBV7-3,NA,once,TRBJ2-1,15,TGTGCCAGCAGCCCCCCGGAGGCTGGGTACAATGAGCAGTTCTTC,CASSPPEAGYNEQFF
TRBV12-3/TRBV12-4,NA,NA,TRBJ2-1,13,TGTGCCAGCAGTCGGCAACAGGTACCTGAGCAGTTCTTC,CASSRQQVPEQFF
TRBV7-9,NA,NA,TRBJ2-5,13,TGTGCCAGCAGCTACCGGGTACGAGAGACCCAGTACTTC,CASSYRVRETQYF
TRBV28,NA,NA,TRBJ1-5,14,TGTGCCAGCAATCAGGGAGGCGGGAATCAGCCCCAGCATTTT,CASNQGGGNQPQHF